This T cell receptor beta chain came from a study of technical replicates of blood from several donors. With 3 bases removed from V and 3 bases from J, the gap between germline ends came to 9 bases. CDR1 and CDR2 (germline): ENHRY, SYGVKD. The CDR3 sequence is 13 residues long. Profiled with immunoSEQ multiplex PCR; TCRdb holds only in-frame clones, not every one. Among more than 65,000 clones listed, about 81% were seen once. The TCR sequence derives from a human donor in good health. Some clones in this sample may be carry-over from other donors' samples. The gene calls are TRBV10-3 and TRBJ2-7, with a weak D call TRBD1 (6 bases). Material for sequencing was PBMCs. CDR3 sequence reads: CAISDRGDYEQYF. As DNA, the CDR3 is TGTGCCATCAGTGACAGGGGCGACTACGAGCAGTACTTC.